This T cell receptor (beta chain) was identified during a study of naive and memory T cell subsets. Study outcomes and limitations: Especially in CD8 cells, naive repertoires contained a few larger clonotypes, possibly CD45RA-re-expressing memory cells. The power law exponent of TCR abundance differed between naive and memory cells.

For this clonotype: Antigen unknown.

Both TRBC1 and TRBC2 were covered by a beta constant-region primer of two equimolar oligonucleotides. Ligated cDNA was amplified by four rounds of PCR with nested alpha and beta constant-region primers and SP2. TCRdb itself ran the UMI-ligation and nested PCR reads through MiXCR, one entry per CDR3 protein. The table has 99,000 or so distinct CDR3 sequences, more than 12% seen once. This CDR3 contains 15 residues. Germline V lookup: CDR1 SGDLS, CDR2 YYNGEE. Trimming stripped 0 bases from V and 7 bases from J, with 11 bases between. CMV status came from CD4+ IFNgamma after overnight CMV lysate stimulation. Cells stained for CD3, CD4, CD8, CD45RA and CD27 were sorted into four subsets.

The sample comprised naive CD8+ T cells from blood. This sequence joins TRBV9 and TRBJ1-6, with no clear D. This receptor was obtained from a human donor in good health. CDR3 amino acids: CASSVGQPWNSPLHF. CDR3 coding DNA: TGTGCCAGCAGCGTAGGGCAGCCTTGGAATTCACCCCTCCACTTT.